Shown below are 15 T cell receptor beta chains from a single sample sequenced in a study of long-term antiretroviral therapy in people with HIV. The authors ran the immunoSEQ assay, v3.0, at survey level. The assay was immunoSEQ multiplex PCR, and TCRdb's table has in-frame clones only and misses some. The data hold 25,000 to 35,000 clones, with 80% observed a single time. Sequences were derived from unsorted PBMCs, sampled 0.3 years after starting antiretroviral therapy. These receptors were collected from a man in his forties with HIV.

This clone was seen just once. The J gene is TRBJ1-5, the V gene TRBV28; D not certain. This CDR3 is 13 amino acids long. V lost 10 bases to trimming and J lost 2 bases, with 12 bases between them. The V gene's germline CDR1 is MDHEN and CDR2 SYDVKM. This CDR3 is CATQVTGNQPQHF. DNA of the CDR3: TGTGCCACCCAGGTCACGGGCAATCAGCCCCAGCATTTT.

This sequence joins TRBV4-2 and TRBJ1-6; D unresolved. This CDR3 is 12 amino acids long. The ends were cut back, 6 bases at V and 7 bases at J, with 7 bases in the middle. The germline V gene has CDR1 LGHNA and CDR2 YNFKEQ. The CDR3 protein is CASRRENSPLHF. CDR3 nucleotides: TGTGCCAGCAGGAGAGAAAATTCACCCCTCCACTTT.

The V call is TRBV7-3, the J call TRBJ2-1; possibly TRBD2 for D (6 bases). V was clipped by 3 bases and J by 7 bases, with 13 bases between them. Germline loops: CDR1 SGHTA, CDR2 FQGTGA. There are 14 residues in the CDR3. CDR3 nucleotide sequence: TGTGCCAGCAGCTTCGGTGGGGGAGGTAATGAGCAGTTCTTC. Translation gives CASSFGGGGNEQFF.

This clone was seen more than once but under ten times. This chain uses TRBV13 with TRBJ2-7, with 7 bases identical to TRBD1. J gave up 5 bases and V 5 bases, and 12 bases lay outside the gene matches. This CDR3 contains 15 residues. CDR1 is PRHDT and CDR2 is FYEKMQ in the germline V gene (reference sequence). The CDR3 sequence is CASSGSTGWAHEQYF. The CDR3 DNA reads TGTGCCAGCAGCGGGTCGACAGGGTGGGCCCACGAGCAGTACTTC.

The chain uses TRBV6-6 and TRBJ2-1; 9 bases map to TRBD1. The V gene end was trimmed by 4 bases and the J gene end by 6 bases; junction bases not matched to a gene: 1. The CDR3 covers 13 residues. From germline, CDR1 is MNHNY and CDR2 SVGAGI (reference sequence). The CDR3 loop is CASSSTGGNEQFF. Here the CDR3 DNA reads TGTGCCAGCAGTTCGACAGGGGGCAATGAGCAGTTCTTC.

This clone was found once. J is TRBJ2-7 and V is TRBV2; TRBD1 matches 7 bases. Germline values: CDR1 SNHLY, CDR2 FYNNEI. This CDR3 is 13 amino acids long. V was pared by 7 bases and J by 1 base, with 4 bases of the junction left unmatched. The CDR3 sequence is CASMRTGSYEQYF. The CDR3 DNA follows: TGTGCCAGCATGAGGACAGGTTCCTACGAGCAGTACTTC.

The V call is TRBV27, the J call TRBJ2-3, with 7 bases aligning to TRBD1. This CDR3 comprises 14 residues. Germline CDR1 MNHEY, CDR2 SMNVEV (reference sequence). V gave up 5 bases and J gave up 3 bases; unmatched junction bases: 5. The CDR3 loop reads CASSTRQGTDTQYF. CDR3 nucleotide sequence: TGTGCCAGCAGTACCCGACAGGGTACAGATACGCAGTATTTT.

The rearrangement joins TRBV18 to TRBJ1-2; the D gene is possibly TRBD1 (6 bases). The CDR3 sequence is 15 residues long. The V end was cut by 3 bases, the J end by 3 bases, with 14 bases between. Germline V gene lookup returns CDR1 KGHSH and CDR2 LQKENI. The CDR3 protein is CASSPSPQGYYGYTF. CDR3 sequence (DNA): TGTGCCAGCTCACCGTCACCCCAGGGGTACTATGGCTACACCTTC.

This clone was counted once. The V gene is TRBV9, the J gene TRBJ1-4, with a possible D match to TRBD1 (5 bases). The germline gives CDR1 SGDLS, CDR2 YYNGEE. This CDR3 spans 16 amino acids. V was trimmed by 4 bases and J by 7 bases, leaving 20 bases between them. In nucleotides, the CDR3 is TGTGCCAGCAGCCCTCCTCCAGGTGAAGGGACTGAAAAACTGTTTTTT. Protein product: CASSPPPGEGTEKLFF.

The sample holds a few counts of this clone. The V and J genes are TRBV7-2 and TRBJ2-7; TRBD1 matches at 9 bases. There are 15 residues in the CDR3. The trim removed 5 bases at V and 2 bases at J, leaving 7 bases unmatched. CDR1 is SGHTA and CDR2 is FQGNSA in the germline V gene. The CDR3 nucleotides read TGTGCCAGCAGCCCCTACAGGGGGCAGACCTACGAGCAGTACTTC. Translation: CASSPYRGQTYEQYF.

The chain carries TRBV19 and TRBJ1-5; D is unresolved. Trimming removed 6 bases at V and 2 bases at J, with 17 bases between. The CDR3 consists of 16 residues. Looked up from germline, CDR1 is LNHDA and CDR2 is SQIVND (reference sequence). CDR3 sequence reads: CASRPGLSGGNQPQHF. CDR3 coding DNA: TGTGCCAGTAGGCCGGGTCTATCCGGGGGCAATCAGCCCCAGCATTTT.

This rearrangement joins TRBV2 to TRBJ2-6, with 7 bases identical to TRBD1. Germline V gene data show CDR1 as SNHLY and CDR2 as FYNNEI. Losses at the gene ends were 2 bases for V and 2 bases for J; bases not matched to a gene: 0. CDR3 length: 15 residues. The CDR3 reads CASSEQGAGANVLTF. DNA of the CDR3: TGTGCCAGCAGTGAACAGGGGGCTGGGGCCAACGTCCTGACTTTC.

In this sample, this clone turned up once. This chain joins TRBV7-2 and TRBJ2-7; weak D call: TRBD2 (5 bases). V was pared by 5 bases and J by 4 bases, with 24 bases between. From germline, CDR1 is SGHTA and CDR2 FQGNSA. The CDR3 is 17 residues long. CDR3 region: CASSPLAVRRDFYEQYF. DNA of the CDR3: TGTGCCAGCAGCCCTCTGGCGGTACGTCGGGATTTTTACGAGCAGTACTTC.

This chain links TRBV4-1 with TRBJ2-3; 9 bases match TRBD2. The V gene's germline CDR1 is MGHRA and CDR2 YSYEKL. V dropped 6 bases and J dropped 0; count of bases not matched to a gene: 10. This CDR3 comprises 17 residues. The CDR3 sequence: CASSQRSGGTSTDTQYF. In DNA form, the CDR3 reads TGCGCCAGCAGTCAAAGGAGCGGGGGGACTAGCACAGATACGCAGTATTTT.

This clone has only one observation. The V call is TRBV5-1, the J call TRBJ2-2; 12 bases align to TRBD2. The V gene end was trimmed by 6 bases and the J gene end by 0 bases; junction bases not matched to a gene: 3. CDR1 SGHRS and CDR2 YFSETQ come from the germline V gene. CDR3 length equals 16 residues. CDR3 DNA sequence: TGCGCCAGCACGGGGACTAGCGGGCCGAACACCGGGGAGCTGTTTTTT. Its protein is CASTGTSGPNTGELFF.